This TCR beta chain originates from a study of blood T cells in healthy people across ages. Study overall: There was about one barcoded beta molecule captured by template switching per two T cells. Study results and caveats: Fewer expanded clones and more diversity marked long-lived versus aged donors.

Germline assignment: CDR1 SGDLS and CDR2 YYNGEE. CDR3 length equals 13 residues. The V and J ends lost 0 bases and 6 bases, in that order; junction bases with no gene match: 3. This clonotype was found once. Its antigen remains unknown. Sample-barcoded 5' priming and a J-beta primer mix drove a second PCR of roughly 7 to 11 cycles. TCRdb re-analysed the 5' RACE reads in MiXCR, keeping a single row per CDR3 protein. Altogether roughly 1.4 million distinct CDR3 sequences are present, around 59% being singletons, with the ten largest covering 6.5% to 8.5%. This TCR was sampled from a man between 18 and 29 years old in good health. The chain joins TRBV9 to TRBJ2-7; 7 bases are a match to TRBD2. Source material: blood. CDR3 region: CASSVGLASEQYF. The DNA for the CDR3 is TGTGCCAGCAGCGTAGGACTAGCCAGCGAGCAGTACTTC.